This TCR beta chain was sequenced in a study of CD8+ T cells in alopecia areata. In each case, RNA was isolated and then reverse transcribed into cDNA as the sequencing template. TCRdb's copy holds only in-frame clones and misses some; the assay was immunoSEQ multiplex PCR. The sample includes some 30,000 clones, 60% to 85% seen only once; the top ten take around 19%. The germline V gene encodes CDR1 MNHNS and CDR2 SASEGT. V lost 1 base and J 5 bases, leaving 8 bases between the germline ends. The CDR3 has 13 residues. This TCR derives from a human donor with alopecia areata. The sequencing input was NKG2D-low CD8+ T cells sorted from blood. The chain recombines TRBV6-1 with TRBJ2-5; D remains ambiguous. The CDR3 DNA is TGTGCCAGCAGTGAAGGGTTGGAGGAGACCCAGTACTTC. Its translation: CASSEGLEETQYF.